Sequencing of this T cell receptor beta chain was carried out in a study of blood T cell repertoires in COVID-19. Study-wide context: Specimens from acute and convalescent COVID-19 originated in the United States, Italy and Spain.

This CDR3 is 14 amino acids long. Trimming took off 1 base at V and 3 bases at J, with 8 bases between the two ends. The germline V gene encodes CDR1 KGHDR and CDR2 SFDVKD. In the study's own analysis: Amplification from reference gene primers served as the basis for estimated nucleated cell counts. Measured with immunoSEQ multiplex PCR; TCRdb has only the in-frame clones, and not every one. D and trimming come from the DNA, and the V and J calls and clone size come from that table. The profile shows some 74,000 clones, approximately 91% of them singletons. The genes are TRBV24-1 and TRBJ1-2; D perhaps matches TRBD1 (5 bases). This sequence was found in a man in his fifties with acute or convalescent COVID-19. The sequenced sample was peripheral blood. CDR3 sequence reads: CATSDFETDYGYTF. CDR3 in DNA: TGTGCCACCAGTGATTTTGAGACAGACTATGGCTACACCTTC.